The 22 T cell receptor beta chains presented below share a single source sample, sequenced in a study of post-analysis software for immune sequencing data. Regarding the study as a whole: Patients used about five TRBV segments, including TRBV5-6, TRBV5-1 and TRBV20-1, more often than controls.

The TCR beta cDNA libraries carried unique molecular identifiers. In TCRdb, the PCR reads were re-called with MiXCR into one record per CDR3 protein. The sample consists of 800,000 to 950,000 distinct CDR3 sequences, roughly 58% of them appearing once. Which antigens these TCRs recognize remains unknown. The material sequenced was blood. Every receptor here comes from a girl aged 10-17 years with multiple sclerosis.

This chain uses TRBV7-9 with TRBJ1-2; D is ambiguous. Trimming shortened V by 5 bases and J by 2 bases, and 21 bases separated the two germline ends. Germline V lookup: CDR1 SEHNR, CDR2 FQNEAQ (reference sequence). The CDR3 loop spans 17 amino acids. The CDR3 is CASSHPRRTQNNYGYTF. CDR3 DNA: TGTGCCAGCAGCCACCCCCGTAGGACGCAGAACAACTATGGCTACACCTTC. Supplemented by reference TRBV7-9 and TRBJ1-2, the full variable domain reads DTGVSQNPRHKITKRGQNVTFRCDPISEHNRLYWYRQTLGQGPEFLTYFQNEAQLEKSRLLSDRFSAERPKGSFSTLEIQRTEQGDSAMYLCASSHPRRTQNNYGYTFGSGTRLTVV.

V usage is TRBV4-1 and J usage is TRBJ2-5; TRBD2 matches 7 bases. The better agreement between TRBJ2-7 and the DNA end casts doubt on the J call. This CDR3 is built from 18 residues. Germline V lookup: CDR1 MGHRA, CDR2 YSYEKL. CDR3 nucleotides: TGCGCCAGCAGCCGTCTCTGGGATGTGCGGGAGCGGGACTACGAGCAGTACTTC. Encoded protein: CASSRLWDVRERDYEQYF.

V gene TRBV10-3 combines with J gene TRBJ2-5; D not resolved. V dropped 0 bases and J dropped 3 bases, with 11 bases sitting between them. The CDR3 is 15 amino acids. The germline CDR1 and CDR2 sequences are ENHRY and SYGVKD. The CDR3 nucleotides read TGTGCCATCAGTGAGTCACTTCCTGGTAAAGAGACCCAGTACTTC. This codes for CAISESLPGKETQYF.

The chain combines TRBV7-3 with TRBJ1-5; D is unclear. Trimming stripped 5 bases from V and 3 bases from J, with 8 bases between. The CDR3 extends over 13 amino acids. From germline, CDR1 is SGHTA and CDR2 FQGTGA. CDR3 sequence: CASSLDNNQPQHF. The CDR3 bases are TGTGCCAGCAGCCTGGATAACAATCAGCCCCAGCATTTT. Full variable domain (outside the CDR3, taken from reference TRBV7-3 and TRBJ1-5): GAGVSQTPSNKVTEKGKYVELRCDPISGHTALYWYRQSLGQGPEFLIYFQGTGAADDSGLPNDRFFAVRPEGSVSTLKIQRTERGDSAVYLCASSLDNNQPQHFGDGTRLSIL.

This chain joins TRBV7-2 and TRBJ2-1, with D possibly TRBD1 on 5 matching bases. Germline CDR1 is SGHTA and CDR2 is FQGNSA. With 2 bases removed from V and 5 bases from J, the gap between germline ends came to 10 bases. The CDR3 sequence is 14 residues long. CDR3: CASSLRQGDNEQFF. DNA for the CDR3: TGTGCCAGCAGCTTACGACAAGGGGACAATGAGCAGTTCTTC.

The V and J genes are TRBV5-1 and TRBJ2-4; 14 bases fit TRBD2. TRBJ2-7 explains the end of the DNA better; the J call may be wrong. Germline CDR1 is SGHRS and CDR2 is YFSETQ. The length of the CDR3 is 17 residues. The DNA of the CDR3 is TGCGCCAGCAGCTTGGAGAGACTAGCGGGAGGGCCTGACGAGCAGTACTTC. This encodes CASSLERLAGGPDEQYF.

CDR3 protein: CASRVAPGANVLTF. The CDR3 nucleotides are TGTGCCAGCAGGGTAGCTCCGGGGGCCAACGTCCTGACTTTC. The chain recombines TRBV2 with TRBJ2-6; D call uncertain. Germline V gene lookup returns CDR1 SNHLY and CDR2 FYNNEI. V was clipped by 6 bases and J by 4 bases, with 10 bases between them. The CDR3 loop spans 14 amino acids. Based on the CDR3 plus reference TRBV2 and TRBJ2-6, the full variable domain is EPEVTQTPSHQVTQMGQEVILRCVPISNHLYFYWYRQILGQKVEFLVSFYNNEISEKSEIFDDQFSVERPDGSNFTLKIRSTKLEDSAMYFCASRVAPGANVLTFGAGSRLTVL.

The chain has TRBV10-3 and TRBJ1-2, with unresolved D. Trimming pared 3 bases from V and 4 bases from J, leaving 15 bases between. Per the germline V gene, CDR1 is ENHRY and CDR2 is SYGVKD. The CDR3 is 15 residues long. The CDR3 DNA sequence: TGTGCCATCAGTGACCCTCGTTCGGGGAGCTATGGCTACACCTTC. Its protein product is CAISDPRSGSYGYTF.

The gene calls are TRBV6-5 and TRBJ2-5; D unclear. The CDR3 extends over 15 amino acids. Trimming removed 0 bases from V and 11 bases from J, with 19 bases in between. Germline V gene lookup returns CDR1 MNHEY and CDR2 SVGAGI. The CDR3 coding sequence is TGTGCCAGCAGTTACTCGGGCAGGACCCCTGGAGAGCAGTACTTC. Residues: CASSYSGRTPGEQYF.

The chain uses TRBV25-1 and TRBJ2-7; 14 nucleotides match TRBD2. The CDR3 is 18 amino acids. Germline CDR1 reads MGHDK; CDR2 reads SYGVNS. V was pared by 0 bases and J by 3 bases, with 7 bases of the junction left unmatched. The CDR3 sequence: CASSEYGGGTSGSYEQYF. For the CDR3, the DNA is TGTGCCAGCAGTGAATATGGGGGTGGGACTAGCGGGAGCTACGAGCAGTACTTC.

V is TRBV29-1 and J is TRBJ2-7; 7 positions agree with TRBD1. V lost 3 bases to trimming and J lost 2 bases; unmatched junction nucleotides: 4. The length of the CDR3 is 13 residues. Germline CDR1 reads SQVTM; CDR2 reads ANQGSEA. CDR3 DNA: TGCAGCGTTGAGCCAGGGGGTACCTACGAGCAGTACTTC. Encoded protein: CSVEPGGTYEQYF.

The rearrangement uses TRBV3-1 and TRBJ2-7, with TRBD2 matching 10 bases. Germline V gene lookup returns CDR1 LGHDT and CDR2 YNNKEL (reference sequence). The CDR3 has 15 residues. The trim removed 0 bases at V and 5 bases at J, leaving 4 bases unmatched. The CDR3 bases are TGTGCCAGCAGCCAAGAGCTAGCGGGAGATGACGAGCAGTACTTC. Translating gives CASSQELAGDDEQYF.

This rearrangement joins TRBV29-1 to TRBJ2-1; D not certain. Germline CDR1 and CDR2: SQVTM and ANQGSEA. V gave up 2 bases and J gave up 5 bases, with 16 bases separating them. The CDR3 extends over 15 amino acids. This chain's CDR3 is CSVETRRSVNNEQFF. CDR3 in DNA: TGCAGCGTTGAAACCCGCAGGAGTGTCAACAATGAGCAGTTCTTC.

CDR3 coding DNA: TGTGCCACCAGCACCGGGGGAAGCGACTACGAGCAGTACTTC. It yields the protein CATSTGGSDYEQYF. The J gene is TRBJ2-7, the V gene TRBV15, with D maybe TRBD2 (6 bases). V was shortened by 4 bases and J by 3 bases, with 13 bases between the two germline ends. This CDR3 comprises 14 residues. Germline CDR1 reads LNHNV; CDR2 reads YYDKDF (reference sequence).

The sample holds a few counts of this clonotype. The V gene is TRBV9, the J gene TRBJ2-3; D unresolved. The CDR3 consists of 15 residues. The V and J ends lost 2 bases and 2 bases respectively, with 12 bases between them. Germline V gene data show CDR1 as SGDLS and CDR2 as YYNGEE. CDR3 loop: CASSVTTGYTDTQYF. The CDR3 DNA reads TGTGCCAGCAGCGTCACGACTGGTTACACAGATACGCAGTATTTT.

The V gene is TRBV12-3 or TRBV12-4, the J gene TRBJ2-4; the D call may be TRBD1 or TRBD2 (5 bases each). The J call could be wrong; TRBJ2-7 is a better fit for the DNA end. There are 15 residues in the CDR3. The DNA for the CDR3 is TGTGCCAGCAGTTTCGGGAAGGTGGCAGGGAACGAGCAGTACTTC. As protein: CASSFGKVAGNEQYF.

This chain joins TRBV20-1 and TRBJ2-5; a weak D match, TRBD2 (6 bases). Trimming shortened V by 0 bases and J by 1 base, and 12 bases separated the two germline ends. The CDR3 runs to 15 residues. Germline loops: CDR1 DFQATT, CDR2 SNEGSKA (reference sequence). The CDR3 region has the DNA TGCAGTGCTAGAGACCTAGCGACTTTCCAAGAGACCCAGTACTTC. This translates into CSARDLATFQETQYF.

The J gene is TRBJ2-7, the V gene TRBV6-1; D remains unclear. Deletions cut 2 bases from V and 2 bases from J, with 10 bases between. Germline V gene sequence: CDR1 MNHNS, CDR2 SASEGT. CDR3 size: 14 residues. The CDR3 DNA sequence: TGTGCCAGCAGTGAATACAGTCAGACCTACGAGCAGTACTTC. Protein product: CASSEYSQTYEQYF.

This clonotype was counted a few times. The V and J genes are TRBV2 and TRBJ2-4; the D gene could be TRBD1 or TRBD2 (6 bases each). Trimming left V 2 bases short and J 0 bases short, with 17 bases between. The CDR3 contains 18 residues. Germline lookup yields CDR1 SNHLY and CDR2 FYNNEI. CDR3 in DNA: TGTGCCAGCAGTGAAAGGAGGGGGACCATCACAGCCAAAAACATTCAGTACTTC. It yields the protein CASSERRGTITAKNIQYF. Combining the CDR3 with reference TRBV2 and TRBJ2-4 gives the whole variable domain EPEVTQTPSHQVTQMGQEVILRCVPISNHLYFYWYRQILGQKVEFLVSFYNNEISEKSEIFDDQFSVERPDGSNFTLKIRSTKLEDSAMYFCASSERRGTITAKNIQYFGAGTRLSVL.

A remark on this clonotype: Germline and junction disagree at one end, which may indicate a read error. This rearrangement joins TRBV11-3 to TRBJ2-2; no firm D call. The germline V gene encodes CDR1 SGHNT and CDR2 YENEEA. The CDR3 totals 12 residues. CDR3 nucleotides: TGTGCCAGCAGCTTAGAAGGCGAGGAGCGGTTTTTT. Protein product: CASSLEGEERFF.

The chain employs TRBV3-1 and TRBJ2-1; D might be TRBD2 (6 bases). This CDR3 region has 15 residues. Trimming removed 4 bases at V and 4 bases at J, with 14 bases between. CDR1 and CDR2 (germline): LGHDT, YNNKEL (reference sequence). The CDR3 here is CASSLQPGSYNEQFF. DNA of the CDR3: TGTGCCAGCAGCCTGCAGCCCGGGAGTTACAATGAGCAGTTCTTC.

The table lists this clonotype with a few counts. V usage is TRBV7-9 and J usage is TRBJ2-7; D gene ambiguous. Germline V gene lookup returns CDR1 SEHNR and CDR2 FQNEAQ (reference sequence). Trimming shortened V by 1 base and J by 0 bases, and 7 bases separated the two germline ends. The CDR3 is 14 residues long. The CDR3 spells CASSLVSLSYEQYF. CDR3 DNA: TGTGCCAGCAGCTTAGTCAGCCTCTCCTACGAGCAGTACTTC. Using reference TRBV7-9 and TRBJ2-7 for the parts outside the CDR3, the full variable domain is DTGVSQNPRHKITKRGQNVTFRCDPISEHNRLYWYRQTLGQGPEFLTYFQNEAQLEKSRLLSDRFSAERPKGSFSTLEIQRTEQGDSAMYLCASSLVSLSYEQYFGPGTRLTVT.